Listed here are 8 T cell receptor beta chains from one sample, sequenced in a study of T-cell memory formation after mild COVID-19. TCRdb used MiXCR to reprocess the 5' RACE reads, holding one entry per CDR3 protein. This sample carries approximately 180,000 distinct CDR3 sequences, roughly 16% of them seen once, and the ten largest clones take roughly 2.1%. Sequencing input: PBMCs or a T cell subset sorted from them (not recorded which). Receptor source: an adult woman who had mild COVID-19 (a few samples of this study predate the infection). Cell type and time point are not known.

Notes on this clonotype: A read error may produce the germline difference seen at one junction end. This chain links TRBV7-8 with TRBJ2-5, with TRBD2 identical over 7 bases. Germline CDR1 is SGHVS and CDR2 is FQNEAQ. The length of the CDR3 is 16 residues. This chain's CDR3 is CASSLERGRMSETQYF. CDR3 coding DNA: TGTGCCAGCAGTTTAGAGCGGGGCCGAATGTCAGAGACCCAGTACTTC.

This clonotype was found a few times. Mismatch with germline at one junction end may stem from a read error. The chain joins TRBV4-1 to TRBJ1-1; TRBD1 agrees at 8 bases. The CDR3 length is 14 residues. Germline CDR1 MGHRA, CDR2 YSYEKL. The CDR3 region has the DNA TGCGCCAGCAGCCAAGCCGGGACAGGTAACCTTCGGGATTTT. It specifies CASSQAGTGNLRDF.

This clonotype was seen a handful of times. This sequence joins TRBV6-2 or TRBV6-3 and TRBJ1-1; D uncertain. CDR1 is MNHEY, CDR2 SVGEGT, per germline. The CDR3 spans 13 residues. Trimming took 3 bases from V and 0 from J, leaving 5 bases between them. CDR3 bases: TGTGCCAGCAGTTATGTACTGAACACTGAAGCTTTCTTT. As protein: CASSYVLNTEAFF.

This clonotype appeared a few times. The V and J genes are TRBV20-1 and TRBJ1-1; unclear D gene. Trimming took 3 bases from V and 4 from J, leaving 9 bases between them. Germline values: CDR1 DFQATT, CDR2 SNEGSKA (reference sequence). CDR3 length: 12 amino acids. In nucleotides, the CDR3 is TGCAGTGCTAGGGGCCGAGGCACTGAAGCTTTCTTT. This codes for CSARGRGTEAFF.

A few counts support this clonotype. V gene TRBV10-3 combines with J gene TRBJ2-2; D ambiguous. Germline loops: CDR1 ENHRY, CDR2 SYGVKD. The CDR3 contains 13 residues. Between the trimmed V and J ends, which lost 2 bases and 4 bases, there was a span of 5 bases. CDR3 bases: TGTGCCATCAGTGAGGGGTTCACCGGGGAGCTGTTTTTT. Residues: CAISEGFTGELFF.

J is TRBJ2-1 and V is TRBV9; 15 bases are shared with TRBD2. Germline lookup yields CDR1 SGDLS and CDR2 YYNGEE. V lost 2 bases and J lost 7; bases outside the gene matches: 10. The CDR3 loop spans 18 amino acids. The CDR3 protein is CASSVLQGTSGRRNEQFF. The CDR3 bases are TGTGCCAGCAGCGTTCTCCAAGGGACTAGCGGGAGGCGGAATGAGCAGTTCTTC.

The V and J genes are TRBV12-3 or TRBV12-4 and TRBJ2-1; maybe TRBD1 (6 bases). CDR3 size: 14 residues. The V end was cut by 4 bases, the J end by 6 bases, with 13 bases between. The chain's CDR3 is CASSYRVGGNEQFF. The CDR3 DNA follows: TGTGCCAGCAGTTACAGGGTAGGAGGCAATGAGCAGTTCTTC.

The V gene is TRBV7-9, the J gene TRBJ1-1; D not resolved. This CDR3 has 14 residues. The V end lost 3 bases, the J end lost 0 bases, and 8 bases lay between the germline ends. The germline V gene has CDR1 SEHNR and CDR2 FQNEAQ (reference sequence). As DNA, the CDR3 is TGTGCCAGCAGCTTTCCCAACATGAACACTGAAGCTTTCTTT. The encoded protein is CASSFPNMNTEAFF.